Below, one TCR beta chain is given with its context. Per germline, CDR1 SGHAT and CDR2 FQNNGV. J gave up 2 bases and V 1 base, and 3 bases lay outside the gene matches. The CDR3 is made up of 16 amino acids. This entry is derived from a study of blood T cell repertoires in COVID-19. As for the study in general: Whether acute or convalescent, the COVID-19 samples came from the United States, Italy and Spain. Sample material is recorded as cDNA or gDNA derived from T cells, B-cell-depleted T cells, or PBMCs.

Study processing details: Estimation of nucleated cell counts relied on the amplification of reference gene primers. Only in-frame clones appear in the TCRdb table, and some are missing; sequencing was by immunoSEQ multiplex PCR. V and J calls and clone size come straight from that table; D and trimming were deduced from the DNA. The sample contains some 220,000 clones, roughly 84% of which appear only once. This receptor was taken from a woman aged 55 to 70 with acute or convalescent COVID-19. Sample: peripheral blood. The rearrangement uses TRBV11-2 and TRBJ2-1; 9 nucleotides line up with TRBD2. CDR3 loop: CASSLVSSGAYNEQFF. The CDR3 DNA reads as TGTGCCAGCAGCTTAGTTTCTAGCGGGGCCTACAATGAGCAGTTCTTC.